This T cell receptor beta chain was recorded in a study of cytomegalovirus exposure and HLA in healthy donors (dated by TCRdb to between 2016 and 2019). Describing the broader study: According to an earlier analysis of 587 of the donors, about 179 million T cells yielded some 120 million unique TCR beta sequences and approximately 300 Gb of sequence data. An early release covering around 630 HLA-typed donors comprised roughly 300 gigabases of sequencing data and tens of millions of unique TCR sequences. Of the approximately 400 genotyped donors, 81% were placed in the genetic ancestry cluster associated with self-reported Caucasian donors. The aim of the study was to test whether cataloging public T cell receptors could identify signatures of past pathogen exposure. The study profiled the T cell repertoires of hundreds of subjects by immunosequencing and related them to cytomegalovirus serostatus. In addition to the first cohort of 650 to 750 subjects, a separate validation cohort of about 120 different subjects was used. High-throughput TCR immunosequencing, statistical association of individual TCRs with disease status, and machine learning were combined to predict cytomegalovirus infection status. A later analysis re-analyzed previously published TCR beta repertoires from about 600 donors and added high-resolution HLA genotyping to study TCR occurrence patterns. Rather than using new phenotypic data, the later analysis identified candidate immune exposures from TCR beta sequences and from how often those sequences occurred across donors. An earlier analysis of some 500 of the donors applied high-throughput TCR beta sequencing to assess whether each TCR beta V gene segment acted as functional or pseudogenic. Alongside the repertoire data, information on donor age, sex, ethnicity and CMV serostatus was compiled. A later genetic analysis took genome-wide SNP genotypes for about three fifths of the 666 donors and used that subset as a discovery cohort. All discovery cohort repertoires had been generated using a single sequencing platform. HLA typing included class I and class II loci at four-digit resolution. Typing coverage varied by locus: 629-630 donors for A, B, C, DRB1 and DQB1; around 560 for DQA1; more than 600 for DPA1; approximately 470 for DPB1. Four to six DR-DQ haplotypes were handled as single units for association and clustering, since linkage in the cohort was strong. On average, about 200,000 unique TCR beta nucleotide sequences were sequenced per donor among 300 to 500 genotyped donors of the cohort, with about 17% of those sequences being non-productive. Findings and caveats that apply to the study as a whole: The study gave a list of about 160 TCR beta chains associated with cytomegalovirus. Specific HLA alleles were associated with over 15,000 TCR beta sequences at a false discovery rate of 0.05 in a later analysis. A cluster of highly shared sequence variants was judged likely to represent a technical artifact of the sequencing pipeline. In a later analysis, TCR association rates were found to vary across HLA loci, with the most associated TCRs seen for DRB1 alleles and the fewest for HLA-C alleles. The cohort was sequenced for TCR beta chains only, and without alpha or paired-chain data the features that could be detected were limited. Because HLA typing was unavailable for some donors at each locus, only the typed subset was used in association tests. Linkage disequilibrium might explain the correlated functional status among segregating V segments, but an unknown experimental factor could not be ruled out. In a later genetic analysis, a missense DCLRE1C variant was associated with V-gene and J-gene trimming of TCR beta chains, and the association was replicated in an independent cohort. Presence/absence analyses assumed roughly uniform sequencing depth across donors, an assumption that may not hold. It was suggested by the authors that the approach could potentially be generalized to other disease states and immunological phenotypes. An earlier analysis of around 500 of the donors showed that most TCR beta V segments appeared in productive rearrangements either about 90% or about 30% of the time, which broadly matched IMGT annotations. When HLA alleles, especially DR and DQ, strongly co-occurred, TCR associations were difficult to assign to individual alleles. Compared with the approximately 670-donor mean, donors in an Asian-associated ancestry cluster had fewer N-insertions in productive TCRs, according to a later genetic analysis. A further reported finding was that TCR beta sequences accurately predicted the HLA-A and HLA-B alleles for most subjects in the first cohort. The earlier analysis of about 600 of the donors excluded approximately 17 rarely observed V segments, including chromosome 9 orphons, because counts were too low. Most CMV-associated TCR beta chains appeared to be HLA-restricted in a later analysis, and the HLA associations seemed to be driven largely by CMV exposure. A later analysis reported that several top co-occurrence clusters appeared linked to parvovirus B19, influenza, CMV and Epstein-Barr virus. The classifier was reported to diagnose cytomegalovirus status with high specificity and sensitivity in both the original cohort and the validation cohort. For the cohort, immune exposure information was limited to CMV serostatus. Because the 87-base-pair reads could not distinguish some IMGT-functional V segments, including TRBV6-2 and TRBV6-3, those segments were excluded. While some public TCRs were present in many individuals, most TCR sequences turned up only very rarely across donors. A few of the identified cytomegalovirus-associated TCR beta chains were confirmed in vitro to be specific for cytomegalovirus antigens. In a later analysis, HLA-associated TCR beta chains showed more clonal expansion and lower generation probabilities than non-associated chains that were equally common.

Sequences MNHEY (CDR1) and SVGAGI (CDR2) are obtained from the germline V gene. The CDR3, cysteine through phenylalanine, is 12 amino acids long. Only the CDR3 DNA is retained, 36 bases long and in frame from the first base. Relative to germline, V is missing 6 bases and J is missing 10 bases, with 1 base of the junction outside any gene match. The cohort consisted of approximately 690 healthy bone marrow donors. Cohort members were all nominally healthy when sampled, although unrecorded immune exposures were likely present. The donor tested CMV seropositive and was one of the 289 seropositive cohort members. A peripheral blood sample was provided by each donor, and peripheral blood mononuclear cells were used for TCR beta sequencing. Genomic DNA extraction from the blood cell samples was performed with the Qiagen DNeasy Blood Extraction Kit. The library was prepared using the immunoSEQ multiplex PCR assay. A mixture of 60 forward primers for TCR Vbeta segments and 13 reverse primers for TCR Jbeta segments was used in the multiplex PCR. Amplification of the CDR3 region of rearranged TCR beta genes was performed with a multiplex PCR assay on genomic DNA. Amplified TCR beta libraries were sequenced as 87-base-pair reads on the Illumina HiSeq System. The paper's processing steps were these. A later analysis counted about 82 million unique TCR beta chains across the 666 repertoires, and some 12 million of these chains were shared by at least two donors. To remove PCR and sequencing errors, raw reads were error-corrected and collapsed into unique sequences using a nearest-neighbor algorithm that merged closely related sequences. Alignment of CDR3 sequences to IMGT reference sequences was used to assign V, D and J gene segments. For a sequence to be retained, a match of at least six nucleotides was required to both a V gene segment and a J gene segment. Rearrangements were called productive when the CDR3 lacked stop codons and stayed in frame with V and J; all others were non-productive. CDR3 was defined by IMGT convention, running from the second conserved V-encoded cysteine to the conserved J-encoded phenylalanine. The earlier analysis of about 530 of the donors excluded any sequence lacking an unambiguous match to a single V gene segment. In an earlier analysis of approximately 560 of the donors, a V segment was called functional when productive rearrangements were above 56.7%, and segregating when the standard deviation between donors exceeded 5%. A statistical classification framework was developed to diagnose cytomegalovirus status using the catalog of TCR beta chain sequences. In a later analysis, TCR nucleotide sequences were compared against IMGT/GENE-DB human TR gene sequences so that V and J genes could be assigned. A later analysis assigned CDR3 sequences and most-parsimonious VDJ recombination scenarios with the TCRdist pipeline. In a later analysis, each TCR beta chain was defined by its CDR3 amino acid sequence together with its V-gene family, and reads without a unique V-gene family were excluded. In a later analysis, 450 to 600 highly shared, low-generation-probability nucleotide sequences were removed to address suspected cross-contamination and a sequencing artifact. In a later analysis, a clonal expansion index for each public chain was calculated from normalized within-repertoire ranks of inferred template counts. In a later analysis, generation probabilities were computed with a VDJ recombination model fitted to out-of-frame rearrangements, and the resulting probabilities were checked against IGoR. Hypergeometric tests were used in a later analysis to score TCR-TCR, TCR-HLA and TCR-CMV co-occurrence, with a repertoire-size bias correction applied to the TCR pairs. In a later analysis, false discovery rates were estimated by permuting HLA or CMV assignments 20 times. In a later analysis, co-occurring TCRs were grouped using DBSCAN, with TCRdist sequence similarity added in when clustering inside HLA-allele-positive subsets. For co-occurrence clustering, repertoires with fewer than 30,000 or more than 120,000 public chains were excluded, along with five repertoires with anomalous nucleotide sharing. TCRdb obtained this table from immuneACCESS and retained in-frame rearrangements with V and J assigned. These tables miss some clones; where compared with another copy, unresolved V genes account for less than half of the shortfall, and the remainder is unexplained. D and trimming were read from the DNA, whereas the V and J calls and clone size are those reported in that table. This sample has some 180,000 clones in its table, and about four fifths of those were observed once. The ten largest account for around 3.7% of the sample.

Note on this clone: Its antigen is currently not known. The record has no base qualities; no much larger clone is one base away.

The V and J genes are TRBV6-5 and TRBJ1-6; TRBD1 fits 9 bases in the junction. Specimen: PBMCs. This clonotype originated in a man in his forties in good health and CMV-seropositive. The CDR3 protein is CASRGQGSPLHF. The DNA sequence follows: TGTGCCAGCAGGGGACAGGGATCACCCCTCCACTTT.